The present T cell receptor beta chain was sequenced within a study of Graves' ophthalmopathy and Graves' hyperthyroidism. After removal of 4 bases from V and 3 bases from J, the junction contained 10 bases not matched to a gene. The CDR3 loop spans 16 amino acids. Germline values: CDR1 SGHRS, CDR2 YFSETQ. RNA transcripts served as template for amplifying TCR beta CDR3 sequences. Second-round multiplex PCR came after first-round RT-PCR with HTBI primers. MiXCR, applied by TCRdb to the multiplex PCR reads, yields one record per CDR3 protein. The table includes over a million distinct CDR3 sequences, about 35% detected once.

The genes are TRBV5-1 and TRBJ1-3; 7 bases map to TRBD1. Sequenced material: peripheral blood or thyroid tissue (not recorded which). This TCR came from an adult man with Graves' hyperthyroidism. DNA of the CDR3: TGCGCCAGCAGCCTCCGACAGGGAATTTATGGAAACACCATATATTTT. Translated, it gives CASSLRQGIYGNTIYF.